Below, 25 T cell receptor beta chains from the same sample are listed, as sequenced in a study of response to subunit inactivated influenza vaccine. TCRdb recomputed calls from the RT-PCR reads with MiXCR, one row per CDR3 protein. This sample has over 800,000 distinct CDR3 sequences, with about 20% found just once. The starting material was PBMCs from blood, obtained about 5 days after vaccination. These receptors originate from a man between 50 and 59 years old who received an inactivated influenza vaccine.

The chain carries TRBV11-2 and TRBJ2-5; TRBD1 might be the D (5 bases). V dropped 4 bases and J dropped 1 base, with 10 bases sitting between them. The CDR3 is 14 residues long. CDR1 is SGHAT, CDR2 FQNNGV, per germline. This chain's CDR3 is CASSSWGTQETQYF. As DNA, the CDR3 is TGTGCCAGCAGCTCCTGGGGCACCCAAGAGACCCAGTACTTC.

V and J are TRBV18 and TRBJ2-3; a weak D match, TRBD2 (5 bases). The CDR3 covers 15 residues. The V end was cut by 5 bases, the J end by 3 bases, with 15 bases between. Germline V gene lookup returns CDR1 KGHSH and CDR2 LQKENI. The CDR3 bases are TGTGCCAGCTCAACTAGGACCGATGCTACAGATACGCAGTATTTT. The encoded protein is CASSTRTDATDTQYF.

The genes are TRBV10-2 and TRBJ2-3; a weak D match, TRBD1 (6 bases). Germline loops: CDR1 WSHSY, CDR2 SAAADI. V lost 7 bases and J 0 bases, leaving 14 bases between the germline ends. The CDR3 is made up of 15 amino acids. In nucleotides, the CDR3 is TGCGCCAGCAAGGACAGTCCTTTTAGCACAGATACGCAGTATTTT. As protein: CASKDSPFSTDTQYF.

This clonotype was recorded a few times. The rearrangement uses TRBV12-3 or TRBV12-4 and TRBJ2-2, with 9 bases lining up with TRBD1. The CDR3 loop spans 15 amino acids. Trimming cost V 7 bases and J 6 bases; bases outside gene matches: 9. CDR3 coding DNA: TGTGCCAGCACCCAAGGGACAGGGTACGCCGGGGAGCTGTTTTTT. Translating it yields CASTQGTGYAGELFF.

The chain links TRBV6-2 or TRBV6-3 to TRBJ2-7, with D perhaps assigned TRBD1 or TRBD2 (5 bases each). Trimming left V 0 bases short and J 5 bases short, with 14 bases between. Germline CDR1 reads MNHEY; CDR2 reads SVGEGT. The CDR3 loop spans 15 amino acids. CDR3 sequence (DNA): TGTGCCAGCAGTTACTCTTGGGGGAGAGGGGACGAGCAGTACTTC. Protein: CASSYSWGRGDEQYF.

The rearrangement links TRBV7-2 to TRBJ2-2; D call uncertain. Trimming pared 5 bases from V and 5 bases from J, leaving 12 bases between. Germline V lookup: CDR1 SGHTA, CDR2 FQGNSA. The CDR3 contains 14 residues. The CDR3 sequence is CASSPQPGTGELFF. CDR3 bases: TGTGCCAGCAGCCCACAGCCAGGAACCGGGGAGCTGTTTTTT.

The genes are TRBV20-1 and TRBJ2-7; D possibly corresponds to TRBD1 (8 bases). This CDR3 has 13 residues. CDR1 and CDR2 from the germline V gene are DFQATT and SNEGSKA (reference sequence). The V end lost 5 bases, the J end lost 7 bases, and 18 bases lay between the germline ends. The CDR3 sequence: CSAGQGARGEQYF. The CDR3 nucleotides read TGCAGTGCTGGGCAGGGGGCGCGGGGGGAGCAGTACTTC.

The J gene is TRBJ1-4, the V gene TRBV4-3; no clear D gene. V was cut by 0 bases and J by 0 bases, with 14 bases left in between. Per the germline V gene, CDR1 is LGHNA and CDR2 is YSLEER. This CDR3 comprises 18 residues. The chain's CDR3 is CASSQDEIPVATNEKLFF. The CDR3 nucleotides read TGCGCCAGCAGCCAAGATGAAATCCCGGTGGCAACTAATGAAAAACTGTTTTTT.

This clonotype was observed many times. This rearrangement joins TRBV20-1 to TRBJ2-1, with TRBD2 identical over 10 bases. CDR1 and CDR2 from the germline V gene are DFQATT and SNEGSKA (reference sequence). CDR3 size: 14 residues. V was pared by 5 bases and J by 7 bases, with 8 bases of the junction left unmatched. The CDR3 DNA reads TGCAGTGCTGAAAGCGGGGGGGCTTTAAATGAGCAGTTCTTC. This gives the protein CSAESGGALNEQFF.

DNA of the CDR3: TGCGCCAGCAGCCCCGTACTCGGCGGAGAGCAGTTCTTC. This encodes CASSPVLGGEQFF. The rearrangement links TRBV5-1 to TRBJ2-1; D ambiguous. The V gene lost 4 bases and the J gene lost 10 bases, with 15 bases spanning the gap. CDR1 is SGHRS, CDR2 YFSETQ, per germline. The CDR3 covers 13 residues.

This clonotype occurred a few times. V is TRBV11-2 and J is TRBJ2-3, with TRBD2 matching 14 bases. With 5 bases clipped from V and 0 bases from J, the junction kept 7 bases outside the gene matches. CDR1 is SGHAT and CDR2 is FQNNGV in the germline V gene. The CDR3 runs 18 residues. For the CDR3, the DNA is TGTGCCAGCAGCATCGGACTAGCGGGGGGTTCTAGCACAGATACGCAGTATTTT. Translating gives CASSIGLAGGSSTDTQYF.

This clonotype occurred a few times. V is TRBV6-2 or TRBV6-3 and J is TRBJ2-2; D remains ambiguous. The CDR3 contains 13 residues. The germline V gene has CDR1 MNHEY and CDR2 SVGEGT. V lost 6 bases and J 4 bases, leaving 9 bases between the germline ends. CDR3 sequence: CASSRPSTGELFF. Written as DNA, the CDR3 is TGTGCCAGCAGCCGCCCGTCCACCGGGGAGCTGTTTTTT.

This clonotype has a handful of counts. The chain has TRBV3-1 and TRBJ2-5; TRBD1 agrees at 12 bases. Germline V lookup: CDR1 LGHDT, CDR2 YNNKEL (reference sequence). J was trimmed by 4 bases and V by 2 bases; bases with no gene match: 5. The CDR3 sequence is 16 residues long. The CDR3 here is CASSQWGQGARETQYF. In nucleotides, the CDR3 is TGTGCCAGCAGCCAATGGGGACAGGGGGCGCGAGAGACCCAGTACTTC.

V is TRBV7-2 and J is TRBJ1-4; 11 nucleotides line up with TRBD1. The CDR3 is 14 amino acids. Germline V lookup: CDR1 SGHTA, CDR2 FQGNSA. V lost 8 bases and J lost 6; bases outside the gene matches: 5. This CDR3 reads CASCTGQGDEKLFF. DNA for the CDR3: TGTGCCAGCTGTACGGGACAGGGGGATGAAAAACTGTTTTTT.

This clonotype has just a few counts. The V call is TRBV4-2, the J call TRBJ2-2, with a weak D call TRBD1 (6 bases). The CDR3 has 16 amino acids. The V end was cut by 0 bases, the J end by 0 bases, with 8 bases between. Germline-derived CDR1 and CDR2 are LGHNA and YNFKEQ. The DNA for the CDR3 is TGTGCCAGCAGCCAAGACAGGGGACCGAACACCGGGGAGCTGTTTTTT. Residues: CASSQDRGPNTGELFF.

This sequence joins TRBV12-3 or TRBV12-4 and TRBJ2-7; D ambiguous. CDR3 length: 16 residues. V lost 1 base, J lost 0 bases, and 13 bases lay in between. Here the CDR3 DNA reads TGTGCCAGCAGTTTAGTCTTCAGGCGGAGCTCCTACGAGCAGTACTTC. It yields the protein CASSLVFRRSSYEQYF.

V is TRBV12-3 or TRBV12-4 and J is TRBJ2-5; the D gene is possibly TRBD2 (6 bases). The V end was cut by 7 bases, the J end by 7 bases, with 13 bases between. The CDR3 is 12 residues long. DNA of the CDR3: TGTGCCAGCACCCGCGCGGGATGGACCCAGTACTTC. It specifies CASTRAGWTQYF.

The chain joins TRBV5-1 to TRBJ2-3; TRBD2 is a possible D gene (7 bases). Germline lookup yields CDR1 SGHRS and CDR2 YFSETQ. V lost 4 bases and J 2 bases, leaving 17 bases between the germline ends. The length of the CDR3 is 16 residues. In DNA, the CDR3 is TGCGCCAGCAGCCCCGACCGGGGGGCCCCCACAGATACGCAGTATTTT. Translated: CASSPDRGAPTDTQYF.

This clonotype was recorded many times. The chain recombines TRBV29-1 with TRBJ2-7; D is perhaps TRBD2 (5 bases). Germline CDR1 and CDR2: SQVTM and ANQGSEA. V was cut by 6 bases and J by 0 bases, with 18 bases left in between. This CDR3 is 15 amino acids long. The CDR3 sequence is CSVAPGLGDSYEQYF. The CDR3 DNA sequence: TGCAGCGTGGCACCCGGACTCGGTGACTCCTACGAGCAGTACTTC.

This sequence joins TRBV6-2 or TRBV6-3 and TRBJ1-1; D is ambiguous. The V and J ends lost 0 bases and 1 base respectively, with 6 bases between them. The CDR3 loop spans 14 amino acids. CDR1 and CDR2 from the germline V gene are MNHEY and SVGEGT. CDR3 DNA sequence: TGTGCCAGCAGTTACTCAGCGGCGAACACTGAAGCTTTCTTT. The encoded protein is CASSYSAANTEAFF.

The sample holds a few counts of this clonotype. The V gene is TRBV6-6, the J gene TRBJ1-2; D unclear. The germline gives CDR1 MNHNY, CDR2 SVGAGI (reference sequence). V lost 2 bases and J lost 13, with 17 bases in between. The CDR3 is 13 amino acids. CDR3 sequence (DNA): TGTGCCAGCAGTTACACCCCAGACGCCGGCCCCACCTTC. It translates to CASSYTPDAGPTF.

The chain couples TRBV12-3 or TRBV12-4 to TRBJ1-1; D uncertain. The V gene lost 7 bases and the J gene lost 4 bases, with 16 bases spanning the gap. The CDR3 length is 14 residues. This chain's CDR3 is CASTLSGRSTEAFF. The CDR3 coding sequence is TGTGCCAGCACCCTGTCCGGGAGGTCCACTGAAGCTTTCTTT.

The gene calls are TRBV19 and TRBJ2-5, with 12 bases aligning to TRBD2. The CDR3 loop spans 15 amino acids. Germline CDR1 reads LNHDA; CDR2 reads SQIVND (reference sequence). V lost 4 bases to trimming and J lost 5 bases; unmatched junction nucleotides: 5. The CDR3 sequence: CASSTGLAGTETQYF. The CDR3 nucleotides read TGTGCCAGTAGTACCGGACTAGCGGGGACGGAGACCCAGTACTTC.

This clonotype was seen a handful of times. The chain is built from TRBV10-3 and TRBJ2-3; D is ambiguous. The germline V gene encodes CDR1 ENHRY and CDR2 SYGVKD. This CDR3 is built from 13 residues. The V end lost 5 bases, the J end lost 2 bases, and 8 bases lay between the germline ends. The CDR3 here is CAISQAATDTQYF. The CDR3 DNA sequence: TGTGCCATCAGTCAGGCGGCCACAGATACGCAGTATTTT.

In this sample, this clonotype turned up many times. V is TRBV5-1 and J is TRBJ2-1; 13 bases fit TRBD2. Germline V gene sequence: CDR1 SGHRS, CDR2 YFSETQ. This CDR3 is built from 17 residues. V lost 4 bases, J lost 9 bases, and 13 bases stayed unmatched. DNA for the CDR3: TGCGCCAGCAGCCTTGCCCGACTAGCGGGAGGATCTGGTGAGCAGTTCTTC. Translated, it gives CASSLARLAGGSGEQFF.